This entry lists 5 T cell receptor beta chains sequenced from one sample in a study of blood T cell repertoires in COVID-19. Using immunoSEQ multiplex PCR, the repertoire was profiled, and TCRdb retains in-frame clones only, with some absent. The sample records some 50,000 clones, around nine tenths being singletons. Sequencing was performed on peripheral blood. The origin of the receptors is a man between 45 and 60 years old with acute or convalescent COVID-19.

The CDR3 protein is CSARDRVDYGYTF. CDR3 nucleotide sequence: TGCAGCGCCCGGGACAGGGTGGACTATGGCTACACCTTC. V gene TRBV29-1 combines with J gene TRBJ1-2; 9 bases match TRBD1. J lost 3 bases, V lost 7 bases, and 6 bases had no gene match. Germline loops: CDR1 SQVTM, CDR2 ANQGSEA. CDR3 length: 13 amino acids. The variable domain in full, with the rest retrieved from reference TRBV29-1 and TRBJ1-2, is SAVISQKPSRDICQRGTSLTIQCQVDSQVTMMFWYRQQPGQSLTLIATANQGSEATYESGFVIDKFPISRPNLTFSTLTVSNMSPEDSSIYLCSARDRVDYGYTFGSGTRLTVV.

This chain joins TRBV11-2 and TRBJ2-1, with D maybe TRBD2 (7 bases). Between the trimmed V and J ends, which lost 8 bases and 4 bases, there was a span of 18 bases. There are 15 residues in the CDR3. Germline values: CDR1 SGHAT, CDR2 FQNNGV. The DNA for the CDR3 is TGTGCCAGCCAAGGGGGGGCCCTCATATACAATGAGCAGTTCTTC. It specifies CASQGGALIYNEQFF.

The chain employs TRBV14 and TRBJ2-7; D is possibly TRBD2 (5 bases). Germline loops: CDR1 SGHDN, CDR2 FVKESK. CDR3 length: 20 residues. V lost 2 bases, J lost 2 bases, and 28 bases lay in between. For the CDR3, the DNA is TGTGCCAGCAGCCAACTCTTCGGGGATAGGACGGGTAGGAGTCCCTACGAGCAGTACTTC. Protein sequence: CASSQLFGDRTGRSPYEQYF.

The count of this clone is one. The CDR3, as DNA: TGTGCCAGCTCACCACTTTCGGGACAGGGGTCAGATACGCAGTATTTT. Translation: CASSPLSGQGSDTQYF. V usage is TRBV18 and J usage is TRBJ2-3, with 10 positions matching TRBD1. V lost 1 base to trimming and J lost 4 bases; unmatched junction nucleotides: 5. Germline-derived CDR1 and CDR2 are KGHSH and LQKENI. This CDR3 spans 16 amino acids.

J is TRBJ2-1 and V is TRBV6-2 or TRBV6-3; TRBD2 matches at 9 bases. This CDR3 contains 15 residues. Germline V gene data show CDR1 as MNHEY and CDR2 as SVGEGT. V lost 2 bases to trimming and J lost 4 bases; unmatched junction nucleotides: 3. CDR3 in amino acids: CASSYRAGGYNEQFF. The CDR3 nucleotides are TGTGCCAGCAGTTACCGAGCGGGAGGTTACAATGAGCAGTTCTTC.